The subject of this entry is one TCR beta chain. No antigen is known for it. Sequenced by immunoSEQ multiplex PCR; TCRdb stores in-frame clones only, minus some. Of about 1,700 clones in the sample, 70% to 90% were seen once. The data derive from a study of T cells and Merkel cell carcinoma outcomes. Study-wide findings and caveats: Reportedly, T-cell repertoire with density predicts Merkel cell carcinoma outcomes.

From germline, CDR1 is ENHRY and CDR2 SYGVKD. The CDR3 is 15 amino acids. V was cut by 10 bases and J by 5 bases, with 18 bases left in between. The TCR was taken from a human donor with Merkel cell carcinoma. The chain couples TRBV10-3 to TRBJ1-6; D uncertain. Material: tumor tissue from Merkel cell carcinoma. The CDR3, as DNA: TGTGCCACCCGGCCGACCGAGGCAGATAATTCACCCCTCCACTTT. Its translation is CATRPTEADNSPLHF.